This is a list of T cell receptor beta chains from one sample in a study of shared clonotypes between healthy human individuals. Using immunoSEQ multiplex PCR, the repertoire was profiled, and TCRdb retains in-frame clones only, with some absent. Of approximately 1,000,000 clones listed, 70% to 80% are singletons. The specimen sequenced was memory CD4+ T cells from PBMCs. The receptors here all came from a man aged 18-30 years in good health. Some clones in this sample may be carry-over from other donors' samples. Each CDR3 is given with its conserved first and last residue. A D gene is named only where the DNA matches it firmly. Rows give clone size only sometimes, using once, few, many, or a class for an expanded clone.

TRBJ1-1	13	TRBV6-1	NA	NA	TGTGCCAGCAGTGACGGACCTGGTAGAGAAGCTTTCTTT	CASSDGPGREAFF
TRBJ2-3	14	TRBV7-2	NA	NA	TGTGCCAGCAGCTTATACGGTCCGTCAGATACGCAGTATTTT	CASSLYGPSDTQYF
TRBJ2-1	14	TRBV5-4	NA	NA	TGTGCCAGCAGCTTGCGATCCGCTGAGAATGAGCAGTTCTTC	CASSLRSAENEQFF
TRBJ2-3	15	TRBV5-4	NA	NA	TGTGCCAGCAGCTTGGGGATTGGCGGGGACGATACGCAGTATTTT	CASSLGIGGDDTQYF
TRBJ2-5	12	TRBV18	NA	NA	TGTGCCAGCTCTCAGTACCAAGAGACCCAGTACTTC	CASSQYQETQYF
TRBJ1-5	15	TRBV19	few	NA	TGTGCCAGTAGTATAGAACCGACGGGAAGTCAGCCCCAGCATTTT	CASSIEPTGSQPQHF
TRBJ2-7	13	TRBV5-1	NA	NA	TGCGCCAGCACTAGTCTAGCGAGTTACGAGCAGTACTTC	CASTSLASYEQYF
TRBJ1-5	15	TRBV9	NA	NA	TGTGCCAGCAGCGTAGGCGGAAACATGGGTTGGCCCCAGCATTTT	CASSVGGNMGWPQHF
TRBJ2-1	16	TRBV5-1	NA	TRBD2	TGCGCCAGCAGCAAAACGGGACTAGCGGGAGGCAATGAGCAGTTCTTC	CASSKTGLAGGNEQFF
TRBJ2-7	12	TRBV7-3	few	NA	TGTGCCAGCGGCTTGGGCTCCTACGAGCAGTACTTC	CASGLGSYEQYF
TRBJ2-1	14	TRBV5-1	NA	NA	TGCGCCAGCAGCTTGAGTTCGGGTGGAAATGAGCAGTTCTTC	CASSLSSGGNEQFF
TRBJ2-3	14	TRBV9	NA	NA	TGTGCCAGCAATCGCGGACTTGCACGAGATACGCAGTATTTT	CASNRGLARDTQYF
TRBJ1-1	13	TRBV6-1	NA	NA	TGTGCCAGCAGGGGACAAGCGAACACTGAAGCTTTCTTT	CASRGQANTEAFF
TRBJ1-1	14	TRBV7-9	NA	NA	TGTGCCAGCAGCTTCTTGATGAAGGACACTGAAGCTTTCTTT	CASSFLMKDTEAFF
TRBJ2-5	14	TRBV5-1	NA	NA	TGCGCCAGCAGAGTGACGGCGGGTACGGAGACCCAGTACTTC	CASRVTAGTETQYF
TRBJ2-7	14	TRBV5-1	NA	NA	TGCGCCAGCAGCTTGGGACCGGGAGAATACGAGCAGTACTTC	CASSLGPGEYEQYF
TRBJ2-1	15	TRBV29-1	once	TRBD2	TGCAGCGTAGACTTCGCGGGGGGCAACCCAAATGAGCAGTTCTTC	CSVDFAGGNPNEQFF
TRBJ1-5	13	TRBV28	few	TRBD1	TGTGCCAGCAGGGGACAGGGCCCGCAGCCCCAGCATTTT	CASRGQGPQPQHF
TRBJ2-2	15	TRBV5-1	once	NA	TGCGCCAGCAGCTCGGACTTTTTAGGCACCGGGGAGCTGTTTTTT	CASSSDFLGTGELFF
TRBJ2-7	14	TRBV6-5	NA	NA	TGTGCCAGCAGCCCAACAGGGACCCACTACGAGCAGTACTTC	CASSPTGTHYEQYF
TRBJ2-5	14	TRBV5-6	NA	TRBD2	TGTGCCAGCAGCCCTAGCGGGAGTCACGAGACCCAGTACTTC	CASSPSGSHETQYF
TRBJ2-2	14	TRBV5-1	NA	NA	TGCGCCAGCAGCTTGTGGGATAGTGGCGGGGAGCTGTTTTTT	CASSLWDSGGELFF
TRBJ1-5	15	TRBV9	NA	NA	TGTGCCAGCAGCGTAGTGGACACTAAGGAACAGCCCCAGCATTTT	CASSVVDTKEQPQHF
TRBJ1-1	16	TRBV9	many	TRBD1	TGTGCCAGCAGCCCCATTTACGGGACAGGGACCCTTGAAGCTTTCTTT	CASSPIYGTGTLEAFF
TRBJ2-2	14	TRBV2	NA	TRBD2	TGTGCCAGCAATAGGGAGGGCCGAACCGGGGAGCTGTTTTTT	CASNREGRTGELFF
TRBJ2-3	15	TRBV2	NA	TRBD2	TGTGCCAGCAGCGCCGGGACTAGGGACACAGATACGCAGTATTTT	CASSAGTRDTDTQYF
TRBJ2-7	14	TRBV28	NA	TRBD1	TGTGCCAGCAGCCAGACAGGGTGGGTCAGCGAGCAGTACTTC	CASSQTGWVSEQYF
TRBJ2-1	14	TRBV9	NA	TRBD2	TGTGCCAGCAGCGTACTAGCGGTTGCAAATGAGCAGTTCTTC	CASSVLAVANEQFF
TRBJ1-1	14	TRBV4-3	NA	TRBD1	TGCGCCAGCAGGGACAGGGGACGGAACACTGAAGCTTTCTTT	CASRDRGRNTEAFF
TRBJ2-3	15	TRBV30	NA	TRBD2	TGTGCCCGGGCGACTAGCGGGAAAGTCGGAGATACGCAGTATTTT	CARATSGKVGDTQYF
TRBJ2-1	12	TRBV7-2	NA	NA	TGTGCCAGCAGCTTAGCGGCCACCCATTGGTTCTTC	CASSLAATHWFF
TRBJ1-4	16	TRBV9	NA	NA	TGTGCCAGCAGCGTAGGGTCTGGCTTAGACCATGAAAAACTGTTTTTT	CASSVGSGLDHEKLFF
TRBJ2-7	13	TRBV27	NA	TRBD1	TGTGCCAGCAGTTCTGCAGGGGGCTACGAGCAGTACTTC	CASSSAGGYEQYF
TRBJ2-5	15	TRBV9	once	NA	TGTGCCAGCAGCACGGGCAGGAGCAGTGAAGAGACCCAGTACTTC	CASSTGRSSEETQYF
TRBJ1-1	13	TRBV5-1	NA	NA	TGCGCCAGCAGGGGGGCGCAGGGCACTGAAGCTTTCTTT	CASRGAQGTEAFF
TRBJ2-5	13	TRBV4-1	NA	NA	TGCGCCAGCAGCCAAGGAGTGGCCCGGGACCAGTACTTC	CASSQGVARDQYF
TRBJ2-7	17	TRBV27	once	TRBD2	TGTGCCAGCAGCTCCACAGGGTTGTACGGGAGGGACCACGAGCAGTACTTC	CASSSTGLYGRDHEQYF
TRBJ2-3	17	TRBV7-3	NA	TRBD2	TGTGCCAGCAGCCCACCGGGACTAGCGGGAGGGACAGATACGCAGTATTTT	CASSPPGLAGGTDTQYF
TRBJ1-2	15	TRBV5-6	NA	TRBD1	TGTGCCAGCAGCTTGACAGGGGTCATGGGCTATGGCTACACCTTC	CASSLTGVMGYGYTF
TRBJ1-1	12	TRBV7-2	NA	NA	TGTGCCAGCACTCTAGGGGCCCGACGGGCTTTCTTT	CASTLGARRAFF
TRBJ2-5	19	TRBV2	NA	TRBD2	TGTGCCAGCAGTGAAATGTGGGCTAGCGGGAGTCTCCAGAAAGAGACCCAGTACTTC	CASSEMWASGSLQKETQYF
TRBJ1-2	13	TRBV6-6	NA	TRBD1	TGTGCTAGCAGCGACCGACAGGGATACGGCTACACCTTC	CASSDRQGYGYTF
TRBJ1-1	17	TRBV19	NA	TRBD1	TGTGCCAGTAGTATAAGTCAACCCAGGGGGGTTGGCACTGAAGCTTTCTTT	CASSISQPRGVGTEAFF
TRBJ2-5	12	TRBV18	NA	NA	TGTGCCAGCTCACCAATGAGGGAGACCCAGTACTTC	CASSPMRETQYF
TRBJ2-3	14	TRBV14	NA	NA	TGTGCCAGCAGCTATAACCAGGGTCAAGATACGCAGTATTTT	CASSYNQGQDTQYF
TRBJ2-7	15	TRBV19	NA	TRBD1	TGTGCCAGTACCGTAGGGGGACAGGGCTCCTACGAGCAGTACTTC	CASTVGGQGSYEQYF
TRBJ2-2	16	TRBV9	NA	NA	TGTGCCAGCAGCGTAGGGTACACGGCGGGCACCGGGGAGCTGTTTTTT	CASSVGYTAGTGELFF
TRBJ2-5	17	TRBV7-9	NA	TRBD1	TGTGCCAGCAGCCCAAATTGGGACAGGGACCGCCAAGAGACCCAGTACTTC	CASSPNWDRDRQETQYF
TRBJ1-2	13	TRBV11-2	few	NA	TGTGCCAGCACCACCTGGGGTATGAATGGCTACACCTTC	CASTTWGMNGYTF
TRBJ2-5	16	TRBV7-3	NA	NA	TGTGCCAGCAGCCCCCGTTTGGGCGGATCTATTAGAACCCAGTACTTC	CASSPRLGGSIRTQYF
TRBJ2-7	15	TRBV2	NA	NA	TGTGCCAGCAGTCCCAGAGATGGTCGCATGAGTGAGCAGTACTTC	CASSPRDGRMSEQYF
TRBJ2-5	13	TRBV30	few	NA	TGTGCCTGGAGTTCGCCAGGGGTAGAGACCCAGTACTTC	CAWSSPGVETQYF